These T cell receptor beta chains were read from a single sample in a study of blood T cells in healthy people across ages. Via MiXCR, TCRdb re-called the 5' RACE reads, giving one row per CDR3 protein. Of 800,000 to 950,000 distinct CDR3 sequences listed, approximately 35% are singletons. The source material was blood. The receptors originated from a man between 18 and 29 years old in good health. Both conserved end residues are part of each CDR3. A D gene is named only where the DNA matches it firmly. Rows may omit the clone size; those that give it use once, few, many or a size class.

>TRBJ2-1|.|TRBV5-1|17|many
CASSLMNWRGVDNEQFF
TGCGCCAGCAGCTTGATGAATTGGCGGGGAGTCGACAATGAGCAGTTCTTC
>TRBJ2-1|TRBD1|TRBV20-1|14|few
CSARGDRSYNEQFF
TGCAGTGCTAGGGGGGACAGATCATACAATGAGCAGTTCTTC
>TRBJ2-3|.|TRBV20-1|14|.
CGARGWAWGDTQYF
TGCGGTGCTAGAGGCTGGGCATGGGGGGATACGCAGTATTTT
>TRBJ2-7|.|TRBV10-3|13|.
CAIREGGDGEQYF
TGTGCCATCCGTGAGGGAGGCGACGGCGAGCAGTACTTC
>TRBJ1-4|.|TRBV7-2|14|few
CASSIQGSFEKLFF
TGTGCCAGCAGCATACAGGGTTCTTTCGAAAAACTGTTTTTT
>TRBJ2-5|.|TRBV7-9|12|.
CASSPGTETQYF
TGTGCCAGCAGCCCGGGGACGGAGACCCAGTACTTC
>TRBJ2-3|.|TRBV24-1|17|.
CATSDPLTGFGADTQYF
TGTGCCACCAGTGATCCACTTACAGGGTTCGGGGCAGATACGCAGTATTTT
>TRBJ1-5|.|TRBV20-1|14|.
CSARDRTSGKPQHF
TGCAGTGCTAGAGATAGAACCTCCGGGAAGCCCCAGCATTTT
>TRBJ1-5|.|TRBV4-3|14|few
CASSQDRGHQPQHF
TGCGCCAGCAGCCAAGACAGGGGTCATCAGCCCCAGCATTTT
>TRBJ2-4|.|TRBV5-1|16|many
CASSRTVREAKNIQYF
TGCGCCAGCAGCCGCACCGTCCGGGAGGCCAAAAACATTCAGTACTTC
>TRBJ1-1|TRBD1|TRBV29-1|18|.
CSVEDLSGGKTMNTEAFF
TGCAGCGTTGAAGATCTATCAGGGGGAAAAACGATGAACACTGAAGCTTTCTTT
>TRBJ2-3|.|TRBV6-2/TRBV6-3|15|many
CASSSGSLSTDTQYF
TGTGCCAGCAGTTCAGGCTCCCTTAGCACAGATACGCAGTATTTT
>TRBJ1-2|.|TRBV20-1|13|.
CSATGGDNYGCTF
.
>TRBJ1-1|.|TRBV4-1|13|.
CASSQEAYTEAFF
TGCGCCAGCAGCCAGGAGGCCTACACTGAAGCTTTCTTT
>TRBJ2-3|TRBD2|TRBV5-1|17|.
CASSFRLAGGHEDTQYF
TGCGCCAGCAGCTTCCGACTAGCGGGGGGGCATGAGGATACGCAGTATTTT
>TRBJ2-7|.|TRBV5-1|11|many
CASSLENEQYF
TGCGCCAGCAGCTTAGAGAACGAGCAGTACTTC
>TRBJ1-2|TRBD1|TRBV7-2|15|.
CVSSLLGQGNYGYTF
TGTGTCAGCAGCTTATTGGGACAGGGAAACTATGGCTACACCTTC
>TRBJ1-5|.|TRBV4-3|16|many
CASSQGSGHSNQPQHF
TGCGCCAGCAGCCAAGGATCCGGACATAGCAATCAGCCCCAGCATTTT
>TRBJ2-7|TRBD2|TRBV7-2|13|few
CASSSNPGGEQYF
TGTGCCAGCAGCTCAAACCCGGGGGGAGAGCAGTACTTC
>TRBJ2-1|.|TRBV6-1|15|.
CASSATGGLKNEQFF
TGTGCCAGCAGTGCAACAGGAGGCCTTAAAAATGAGCAGTTCTTC
>TRBJ1-5|.|TRBV27|17|few
CASSLNPRRGSNQPQHF
TGTGCCAGCAGCCTCAACCCGAGACGAGGAAGCAATCAGCCCCAGCATTTT
>TRBJ1-1|.|TRBV4-1|17|many
CASSQGLRSGGNTEAFF
TGCGCCAGCAGCCAGGGCTTGAGGTCAGGTGGGAACACTGAAGCTTTCTTT
>TRBJ1-2|.|TRBV13|17|few
CASSSGRAVGPNYGYTF
TGTGCCAGCAGCTCCGGCAGGGCCGTAGGGCCCAACTATGGCTACACCTTC
>TRBJ2-3|.|TRBV20-1|14|few
CSARVPDSTDTQYF
TGCAGTGCTAGAGTGCCGGACAGCACAGATACGCAGTATTTT
>TRBJ1-2|TRBD1|TRBV7-2|16|.
CASSLGTGTGQNGYTF
TGTGCCAGCAGCTTAGGGACCGGGACAGGACAGAATGGCTACACCTTC
>TRBJ2-3|.|TRBV2|14|.
CASSGQGPSDTQYF
TGTGCCAGCAGTGGGCAGGGCCCCTCAGATACGCAGTATTTT
>TRBJ2-7|.|TRBV25-1|13|few
CASSATPNYEQYF
TGTGCCAGCAGTGCGACACCAAACTACGAGCAGTACTTC
>TRBJ1-1|.|TRBV20-1|13|.
CSAQPGTNTEAFF
TGCAGTGCTCAACCCGGGACGAACACTGAAGCTTTCTTT
>TRBJ2-3|.|TRBV2|12|.
CASSEQGTTQYF
TGTGCCAGCAGTGAACAGGGAACCACGCAGTATTTT
>TRBJ2-5|.|TRBV6-5|15|.
CASSYSRRLQETQYF
TGTGCCAGCAGTTACAGCCGCAGGCTCCAAGAGACCCAGTACTTC
>TRBJ2-1|.|TRBV24-1|13|few
CATSDPSSDEQFF
TGTGCCACCAGTGACCCCTCTAGCGATGAGCAGTTCTTC
>TRBJ1-6|.|TRBV14|12|.
CASRQGNSPLHF
TGTGCCAGCAGACAGGGAAATTCACCCCTCCACTTT
>TRBJ1-1|.|TRBV7-9|14|few
CASSLAHMNTEAFF
TGTGCCAGCAGCTTAGCCCATATGAACACTGAAGCTTTCTTT
>TRBJ1-1|TRBD1|TRBV4-3|15|few
CASSQTNRGDTEAFF
TGCGCCAGCAGCCAAACCAACAGGGGGGACACTGAAGCTTTCTTT
>TRBJ1-2|TRBD1|TRBV6-5|13|.
CASSYGDRNGYTF
TGTGCCAGCAGTTACGGGGACAGAAATGGCTACACCTTC
>TRBJ1-1|TRBD1|TRBV12-3/TRBV12-4|14|few
CASSSWTGETEAFF
TGTGCCAGCAGTTCCTGGACAGGGGAGACTGAAGCTTTCTTT
>TRBJ2-2|TRBD1|TRBV20-1|14|.
CSARRQGDPGELFF
TGCAGTGCTAGAAGGCAGGGGGACCCCGGGGAGCTGTTTTTT
>TRBJ2-1|TRBD1|TRBV7-6|15|.
CASSLEGTGGTEQFF
TGTGCCAGCAGCTTGGAAGGGACAGGGGGAACTGAGCAGTTCTTC
>TRBJ1-1|.|TRBV12-3/TRBV12-4|15|.
CASSPSRGSYTEAFF
TGTGCCAGCAGCCCCTCTAGAGGGTCGTACACTGAAGCTTTCTTT
>TRBJ2-3|.|TRBV15|14|.
CATSREVNTDTQYF
TGTGCCACCAGCAGAGAAGTTAACACAGATACGCAGTATTTT
>TRBJ2-7|.|TRBV25-1|14|.
CASRAGGRGCEQYF
TGTGCCAGCCGCGCAGGGGGACGGGGGTGTGAGCAGTACTTC
>TRBJ2-1|TRBD2|TRBV5-1|17|few
CASSTERGPRGVDEQFF
TGCGCCAGCAGTACGGAGCGGGGGCCACGTGGAGTCGATGAGCAGTTCTTC
>TRBJ1-2|.|TRBV14|14|few
CASSRSTISYGYTF
TGTGCCAGCAGCCGCTCAACCATCTCCTATGGCTACACCTTC
>TRBJ2-2|TRBD1|TRBV5-1|16|.
CASSRTTGMNTGELFF
TGCGCCAGCAGTAGAACGACAGGGATGAACACCGGGGAGCTGTTTTTT
>TRBJ1-1|.|TRBV14|13|.
CASSSDMNTEAFF
TGTGCCAGCAGTTCCGACATGAACACTGAAGCTTTCTTT
>TRBJ2-3|TRBD2|TRBV6-2/TRBV6-3|17|few
CASSGKAGYMVTDTQYF
TGTGCCAGCAGTGGTAAAGCGGGGTATATGGTGACAGATACGCAGTATTTT
>TRBJ2-1|TRBD2|TRBV20-1|15|.
CSARLTSGAYNEQFF
TGCAGTGCTAGATTGACTAGCGGGGCATACAATGAGCAGTTCTTC
>TRBJ2-2|.|TRBV24-1|15|once
CATSVGGPDTGELFF
TGTGCCACCAGTGTCGGAGGGCCCGACACCGGGGAGCTGTTTTTT
>TRBJ2-1|TRBD1|TRBV12-5|16|few
CASGPAGTGYFNEQFF
TGTGCTAGTGGTCCTGCCGGGACAGGGTATTTCAATGAGCAGTTCTTC